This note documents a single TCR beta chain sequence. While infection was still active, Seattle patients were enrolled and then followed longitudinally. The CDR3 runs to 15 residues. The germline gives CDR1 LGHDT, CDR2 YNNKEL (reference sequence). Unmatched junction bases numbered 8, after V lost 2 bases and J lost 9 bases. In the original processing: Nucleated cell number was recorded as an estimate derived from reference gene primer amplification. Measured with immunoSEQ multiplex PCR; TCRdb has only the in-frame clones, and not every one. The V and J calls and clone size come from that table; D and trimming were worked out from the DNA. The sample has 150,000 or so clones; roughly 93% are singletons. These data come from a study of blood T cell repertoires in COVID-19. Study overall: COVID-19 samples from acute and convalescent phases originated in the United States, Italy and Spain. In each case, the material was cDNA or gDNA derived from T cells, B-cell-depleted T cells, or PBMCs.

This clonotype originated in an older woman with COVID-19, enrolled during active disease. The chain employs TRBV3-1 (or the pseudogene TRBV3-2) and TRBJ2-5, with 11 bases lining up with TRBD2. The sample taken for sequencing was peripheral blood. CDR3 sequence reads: CASSQIAGGATAQYF. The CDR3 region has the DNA TGTGCCAGCAGCCAAATAGCGGGGGGGGCGACGGCCCAGTACTTC.